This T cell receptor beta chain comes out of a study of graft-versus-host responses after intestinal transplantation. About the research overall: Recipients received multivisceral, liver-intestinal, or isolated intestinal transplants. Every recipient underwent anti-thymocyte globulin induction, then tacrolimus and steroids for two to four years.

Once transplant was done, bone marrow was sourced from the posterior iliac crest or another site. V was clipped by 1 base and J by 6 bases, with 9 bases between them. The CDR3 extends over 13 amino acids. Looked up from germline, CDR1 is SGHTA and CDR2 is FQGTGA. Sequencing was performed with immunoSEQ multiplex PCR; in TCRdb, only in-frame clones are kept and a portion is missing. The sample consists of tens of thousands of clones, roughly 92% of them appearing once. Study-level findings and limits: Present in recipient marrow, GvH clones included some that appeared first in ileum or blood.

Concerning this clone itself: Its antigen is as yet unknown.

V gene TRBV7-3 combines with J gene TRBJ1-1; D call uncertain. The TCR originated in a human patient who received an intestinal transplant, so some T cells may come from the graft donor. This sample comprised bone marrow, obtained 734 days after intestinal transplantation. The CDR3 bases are TGTGCCAGCAGCTTAATGGGATCCTCTGAAGCTTTCTTT. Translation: CASSLMGSSEAFF. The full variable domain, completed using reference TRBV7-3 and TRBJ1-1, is GAGVSQTPSNKVTEKGKYVELRCDPISGHTALYWYRQSLGQGPEFLIYFQGTGAADDSGLPNDRFFAVRPEGSVSTLKIQRTERGDSAVYLCASSLMGSSEAFFGQGTRLTVV.